A single sample is the source of the 30 T cell receptor beta chains below, sequenced in a study of T cell responses to AZD1222 COVID-19 vaccine. Here immunoSEQ multiplex PCR was the method, and the copy in TCRdb shows in-frame clones only, minus some. The sample shows approximately 130,000 clones, roughly 86% of them seen only once. The sequencing used peripheral blood, collected 28 days after the second AZD1222 dose. The receptors shown here come from an adult who received the AZD1222 COVID-19 vaccine.

The rearrangement joins TRBV5-1 to TRBJ2-2, with D tentatively TRBD1 (6 bases). This CDR3 is built from 17 residues. CDR1 and CDR2 from the germline V gene are SGHRS and YFSETQ. Trimming took off 4 bases at V and 0 bases at J, with 16 bases between the two ends. The CDR3 DNA follows: TGCGCCAGCAGCCCCGCCGGGACACCCGCGAACACCGGGGAGCTGTTTTTT. Amino acid sequence: CASSPAGTPANTGELFF.

V is TRBV3-1 (or the pseudogene TRBV3-2) and J is TRBJ2-1; 7 positions match TRBD1. The germline CDR1 and CDR2 sequences are LGHDT and YNNKEL (reference sequence). Germline trimming cut 3 bases from V and 7 bases from J; bases unmatched to any gene: 3. The CDR3 covers 13 residues. For the CDR3, the DNA is TGTGCCAGCAGCCAGCCACAGGGGAATGAGCAGTTCTTC. The encoded protein is CASSQPQGNEQFF.

The chain joins TRBV14 to TRBJ2-2, with D uncertain. Germline V lookup: CDR1 SGHDN, CDR2 FVKESK. The CDR3 contains 13 residues. The germline V and J ends were trimmed by 1 base and 7 bases, with 7 bases remaining between them. The CDR3 loop reads CASSQGWYGELFF. In DNA form, the CDR3 reads TGTGCCAGCAGCCAAGGGTGGTACGGGGAGCTGTTTTTT.

V and J are TRBV29-1 and TRBJ1-2; D possibly corresponds to TRBD1 (5 bases). CDR1 is SQVTM, CDR2 ANQGSEA, per germline. This CDR3 has 15 residues. The V gene lost 4 bases and the J gene lost 8 bases, with 23 bases spanning the gap. DNA of the CDR3: TGCAGCGTTGCCCGGTCGTGGGGCCGCGTGGGAGGCTACACCTTC. Translated: CSVARSWGRVGGYTF.

This chain connects TRBV5-1 to TRBJ2-2; D possibly corresponds to TRBD2 (5 bases). Trimming stripped 2 bases from V and 4 bases from J, with 9 bases between. The CDR3 has 14 amino acids. Germline V gene data show CDR1 as SGHRS and CDR2 as YFSETQ. CDR3 amino acids: CASSFSGLTGELFF. CDR3 DNA: TGCGCCAGCAGCTTCAGCGGCCTCACCGGGGAGCTGTTTTTT.

Only a few counts were recorded for this clone. V gene TRBV4-1 combines with J gene TRBJ1-5; no clear D gene. Germline V CDR1 and CDR2: MGHRA, YSYEKL. The CDR3 loop spans 14 amino acids. Trimming stripped 1 base from V and 9 bases from J, with 13 bases between. CDR3 sequence reads: CASSQGQVSSPQHF. As DNA, the CDR3 is TGCGCCAGCAGCCAAGGTCAGGTATCCTCGCCCCAGCATTTT.

The chain couples TRBV29-1 to TRBJ1-1; D ambiguous. The V end was cut by 4 bases, the J end by 0 bases, with 9 bases between. The CDR3 is made up of 13 amino acids. Germline values: CDR1 SQVTM, CDR2 ANQGSEA. The CDR3 DNA reads TGCAGCGTTGGGACTGCCATGAACACTGAAGCTTTCTTT. Protein: CSVGTAMNTEAFF.

V is TRBV28 and J is TRBJ2-1; the D gene is possibly TRBD2 (6 bases). Germline V gene sequence: CDR1 MDHEN, CDR2 SYDVKM. The CDR3 is made up of 15 amino acids. The V end was cut by 5 bases, the J end by 6 bases, with 17 bases between. The CDR3 loop is CASSPGLSNSNEQFF. The CDR3 coding sequence is TGTGCCAGCAGTCCGGGACTTTCCAACTCCAATGAGCAGTTCTTC. The whole variable domain, remainder taken from reference TRBV28 and TRBJ2-1, is DVKVTQSSRYLVKRTGEKVFLECVQDMDHENMFWYRQDPGLGLRLIYFSYDVKMKEKGDIPEGYSVSREKKERFSLILESASTNQTSMYLCASSPGLSNSNEQFFGPGTRLTVL.

The gene calls are TRBV12-5 and TRBJ2-3; D is tentatively TRBD1 or TRBD2 (5 bases each). CDR3 size: 12 residues. CDR1 is LGHNT, CDR2 FRNRAP, per germline. V lost 6 bases, J lost 6 bases, and 10 bases lay in between. This CDR3 reads CASGPEGDTQYF. Written as DNA, the CDR3 is TGTGCTAGTGGCCCCGAGGGGGATACGCAGTATTTT. The whole variable domain, filled in from reference TRBV12-5 and TRBJ2-3, reads DARVTQTPRHKVTEMGQEVTMRCQPILGHNTVFWYRQTMMQGLELLAYFRNRAPLDDSGMPKDRFSAEMPDATLATLKIQPSEPRDSAVYFCASGPEGDTQYFGPGTRLTVL.

V usage is TRBV2 and J usage is TRBJ2-5; D not certain. The ends were cut back, 6 bases at V and 5 bases at J, with 10 bases in the middle. This CDR3 has 12 residues. The germline V gene encodes CDR1 SNHLY and CDR2 FYNNEI. CDR3 nucleotide sequence: TGTGCCAGCAGCGAAATGATGGAGACCCAGTACTTC. Its translation: CASSEMMETQYF.

This clone was counted between two and nine times. The genes are TRBV19 and TRBJ1-1; D gene ambiguous. The CDR3 sequence is 13 residues long. The germline V and J ends were trimmed by 6 bases and 5 bases, with 13 bases remaining between them. Looked up from germline, CDR1 is LNHDA and CDR2 is SQIVND (reference sequence). CDR3 amino acids: CASSPHIRTEAFF. DNA for the CDR3: TGTGCCAGTAGCCCCCATATACGGACTGAAGCTTTCTTT.

In nucleotides, the CDR3 is TGTGCCAGCAGCCCCAATCAAGGGGCAGCGGCCACCGGGGAGCTGTTTTTT. It specifies CASSPNQGAAATGELFF. J is TRBJ2-2 and V is TRBV11-3, with D perhaps TRBD1 or TRBD2 (5 bases each). Deletions cut 5 bases from V and 4 bases from J, with 20 bases between. This CDR3 region has 17 residues. CDR1 is SGHNT, CDR2 YENEEA, per germline.

J is TRBJ2-3 and V is TRBV24-1; TRBD2 matches 9 bases. Germline-derived CDR1 and CDR2 are KGHDR and SFDVKD. Unmatched junction bases numbered 3, after V lost 1 base and J lost 5 bases. The CDR3 length is 15 residues. The CDR3 DNA reads as TGTGCCACCAGTGATTTCGGAGCGGGAGGAGATACGCAGTATTTT. It codes for CATSDFGAGGDTQYF.

The chain joins TRBV19 to TRBJ2-4; TRBD1 matches at 7 bases. With V trimmed by 4 bases and J by 1 base, 7 bases remained unmatched. The CDR3 has 16 residues. Germline-derived CDR1 and CDR2 are LNHDA and SQIVND (reference sequence). The CDR3 reads CASSTTGLWAKNIQYF. The DNA for the CDR3 is TGTGCCAGTAGTACGACAGGGTTGTGGGCCAAAAACATTCAGTACTTC.

This clone was seen only once. The rearrangement joins TRBV2 to TRBJ1-5; D is perhaps TRBD1 (6 bases). Trimming removed 5 bases at V and 7 bases at J, with 9 bases between. Per the germline V gene, CDR1 is SNHLY and CDR2 is FYNNEI. This CDR3 contains 12 residues. Written as DNA, the CDR3 is TGTGCCAGCAGTTGGGACATCCAGCCCCAGCATTTT. Amino acids: CASSWDIQPQHF. The variable domain in full, with the rest retrieved from reference TRBV2 and TRBJ1-5, is EPEVTQTPSHQVTQMGQEVILRCVPISNHLYFYWYRQILGQKVEFLVSFYNNEISEKSEIFDDQFSVERPDGSNFTLKIRSTKLEDSAMYFCASSWDIQPQHFGDGTRLSIL.

The V gene is TRBV29-1, the J gene TRBJ2-5, with D tentatively TRBD1 (6 bases). The CDR3 length is 13 residues. Trimming took off 7 bases at V and 2 bases at J, with 14 bases between the two ends. The germline V gene encodes CDR1 SQVTM and CDR2 ANQGSEA. The CDR3 is CSAGQNQQETQYF. The CDR3 region has the DNA TGCAGCGCCGGACAGAACCAACAAGAGACCCAGTACTTC.

This chain links TRBV28 with TRBJ2-1; D is ambiguous. The germline V and J ends were trimmed by 3 bases and 4 bases, with 4 bases remaining between them. There are 12 residues in the CDR3. Per germline, CDR1 MDHEN and CDR2 SYDVKM. CDR3: CASSFVYNEQFF. CDR3 coding DNA: TGTGCCAGCAGTTTTGTTTACAATGAGCAGTTCTTC. Filled out from reference TRBV28 and TRBJ2-1, the complete variable domain reads DVKVTQSSRYLVKRTGEKVFLECVQDMDHENMFWYRQDPGLGLRLIYFSYDVKMKEKGDIPEGYSVSREKKERFSLILESASTNQTSMYLCASSFVYNEQFFGPGTRLTVL.

This chain links TRBV7-9 with TRBJ1-4; weak D call: TRBD1 (6 bases). Germline V lookup: CDR1 SEHNR, CDR2 FQNEAQ (reference sequence). The ends were cut back, 8 bases at V and 3 bases at J, with 10 bases in the middle. The CDR3 is 13 amino acids. CDR3 sequence reads: CASGGQPNEKLFF. CDR3 coding DNA: TGTGCCAGCGGGGGGCAGCCTAATGAAAAACTGTTTTTT.

The chain has TRBV15 and TRBJ2-3, with unresolved D. The CDR3 runs 16 residues. Trimming shortened V by 0 bases and J by 1 base, and 11 bases separated the two germline ends. The germline CDR1 and CDR2 sequences are LNHNV and YYDKDF (reference sequence). CDR3 amino acids: CATSRDGHGGTDTQYF. CDR3 DNA sequence: TGTGCCACCAGCAGAGATGGGCACGGAGGCACAGATACGCAGTATTTT.

The V call is TRBV6-5, the J call TRBJ1-5, with D unclear. CDR1 and CDR2 (germline): MNHEY, SVGAGI. The ends were cut back, 7 bases at V and 7 bases at J, with 17 bases in the middle. CDR3 size: 14 residues. The CDR3 DNA is TGTGCCAGCAAGCCTCGCTCCCCGGTCCAGCCCCAGCATTTT. Encoded protein: CASKPRSPVQPQHF.

The chain employs TRBV6-2 or TRBV6-3 and TRBJ1-2, with a possible D match to TRBD1 (6 bases). The germline V gene encodes CDR1 MNHEY and CDR2 SVGEGT. The CDR3 is made up of 12 amino acids. V shed 6 bases and J shed 6 bases, with 11 bases lying between them. The CDR3 coding sequence is TGTGCCAGCAGCCGTACAGGGAATGGCTACACCTTC. It specifies CASSRTGNGYTF.

The chain is built from TRBV28 and TRBJ2-2; a possible D gene is TRBD2 (7 bases). The V gene lost 2 bases and the J gene lost 5 bases, with 15 bases spanning the gap. The V gene's germline CDR1 is MDHEN and CDR2 SYDVKM. CDR3 size: 16 residues. The CDR3 DNA reads TGTGCCAGCAGTTTAACAGTGGGAGGGGGTACCGGGGAGCTGTTTTTT. Its protein product is CASSLTVGGGTGELFF.

This chain joins TRBV2 and TRBJ2-3; D possibly corresponds to TRBD1 (7 bases). The CDR3 loop spans 16 amino acids. CDR1 and CDR2 (germline): SNHLY, FYNNEI. V lost 6 bases to trimming and J lost 2 bases, with 18 bases between them. This chain's CDR3 is CASRFGGGGHTDTQYF. In DNA, the CDR3 is TGTGCCAGCAGGTTTGGAGGGGGCGGGCACACAGATACGCAGTATTTT.

The genes are TRBV2 and TRBJ1-2; D is uncertain. This CDR3 is 15 amino acids long. V lost 5 bases and J 4 bases, leaving 17 bases between the germline ends. CDR1 SNHLY and CDR2 FYNNEI come from the germline V gene. CDR3: CASSKRVGGGYGYTF. The CDR3 coding sequence is TGTGCCAGCAGTAAGAGGGTGGGCGGCGGCTATGGCTACACCTTC.

The chain carries TRBV18 and TRBJ1-2, with D maybe TRBD1 (6 bases). Trimming removed 3 bases from V and 7 bases from J, with 12 bases in between. The CDR3 covers 13 residues. Germline assignment: CDR1 KGHSH and CDR2 LQKENI. The chain's CDR3 is CASSPTGIGGYTF. The CDR3 DNA is TGTGCCAGCTCACCTACAGGGATAGGTGGCTACACCTTC.

The chain links TRBV30 to TRBJ1-3; no definite D call. The CDR3 extends over 13 amino acids. Looked up from germline, CDR1 is GTSNPN and CDR2 is SVGIG (reference sequence). Trimming removed 0 bases at V and 0 bases at J, with 3 bases between. The CDR3 spells CAWSVGSGNTIYF. The CDR3 region has the DNA TGTGCCTGGAGTGTAGGCTCTGGAAACACCATATATTTT. Together with reference TRBV30 and TRBJ1-3, the CDR3 gives the full variable domain: SQTIHQWPATLVQPVGSPLSLECTVEGTSNPNLYWYRQAAGRGLQLLFYSVGIGQISSEVPQNLSASRPQDRQFILSSKKLLLSDSGFYLCAWSVGSGNTIYFGEGSWLTVV.

Only a few counts were recorded for this clone. The J gene is TRBJ1-4, the V gene TRBV30; D unclear. From germline, CDR1 is GTSNPN and CDR2 SVGIG (reference sequence). The CDR3 totals 13 residues. Trimming took 6 bases from V and 5 from J, leaving 13 bases between them. CDR3 in DNA: TGTGCCTGTAATCGACTGCCGAATGAAAAACTGTTTTTT. Its protein is CACNRLPNEKLFF.

The rearrangement uses TRBV10-3 and TRBJ2-1; 9 bases agree with TRBD1. Germline values: CDR1 ENHRY, CDR2 SYGVKD. The trim removed 7 bases at V and 6 bases at J, leaving 10 bases unmatched. This CDR3 is built from 15 residues. The CDR3: CAITSRDRASNEQFF. In DNA, the CDR3 is TGTGCCATCACGTCCCGGGACAGGGCGTCCAATGAGCAGTTCTTC.

This chain links TRBV7-2 with TRBJ2-1; maybe TRBD2 (5 bases). CDR1 is SGHTA, CDR2 FQGNSA, per germline. Trimming stripped 7 bases from V and 7 bases from J, with 14 bases between. The CDR3 spans 13 residues. The CDR3 nucleotides are TGTGCCAGCACCCATGGCGGGTGGAATGAGCAGTTCTTC. Its translation: CASTHGGWNEQFF.

The J gene is TRBJ2-7, the V gene TRBV27, with a possible D match to TRBD1 (6 bases). Germline V gives CDR1 MNHEY, CDR2 SMNVEV (reference sequence). The CDR3 sequence is 14 residues long. Trimming cost V 3 bases and J 7 bases, with 16 bases left between them. The CDR3 loop reads CASSFQGPRGEQYF. The CDR3 region has the DNA TGTGCCAGCAGTTTCCAGGGGCCCCGGGGTGAGCAGTACTTC.